This is a list of T cell receptor beta chains from one sample in a study of blood T cell repertoires in COVID-19. Sequenced by immunoSEQ multiplex PCR; TCRdb stores in-frame clones only, minus some. Here the sample spans 210,000 or so clones, roughly 85% being singletons. The sample taken for sequencing was peripheral blood. All receptors come from a middle-aged man with COVID-19, enrolled during active disease. CDR3s include the opening cysteine and the closing phenylalanine or tryptophan. The order of the fields is D gene, J gene, V gene, clone size, CDR3 DNA, CDR3 protein. A D gene is named only where the DNA matches it firmly. A clone size is listed for some rows: how often the clone was seen (once, few, many), or a class if it is expanded.

d_gene: TRBD1
j_gene: TRBJ2-2
v_gene: TRBV6-8
abundance: -
CDR3nt: TGTGCCAGCAGCCCACCGACAGGGGAGAACACCGGGGAGCTGTTTTTT
CDR3aa: CASSPPTGENTGELFF

d_gene: -
j_gene: TRBJ2-1
v_gene: TRBV7-8
abundance: once
CDR3nt: TGTGCCAGCAGCTCCTTAACAGGGATATCCTACAATGAGCAGTTCTTC
CDR3aa: CASSSLTGISYNEQFF

d_gene: -
j_gene: TRBJ1-3
v_gene: TRBV7-2
abundance: -
CDR3nt: TGTGCCAGCAGCTTAGGACAACTCTCTGGAAACACCATATATTTT
CDR3aa: CASSLGQLSGNTIYF

d_gene: -
j_gene: TRBJ1-1
v_gene: TRBV18
abundance: -
CDR3nt: TGTGCCAGCTCACCTCAACAACCAGGCGGACGGGGGACCTTTGAAGCTTTCTTT
CDR3aa: CASSPQQPGGRGTFEAFF

d_gene: -
j_gene: TRBJ2-5
v_gene: TRBV20-1
abundance: -
CDR3nt: TGCAGTGCTATCAGGGTCGAGACCCAGTACTTC
CDR3aa: CSAIRVETQYF

d_gene: -
j_gene: TRBJ2-7
v_gene: TRBV16
abundance: -
CDR3nt: TGTGCCAGCAGCCAAATCGGCGGCTCCTACGAGCAGTACTTC
CDR3aa: CASSQIGGSYEQYF

d_gene: -
j_gene: TRBJ2-3
v_gene: TRBV10-2
abundance: -
CDR3nt: TGCGCCAGCACCTTCGGACTCGTGTCAGATACGCAGTATTTT
CDR3aa: CASTFGLVSDTQYF

d_gene: -
j_gene: TRBJ2-6
v_gene: TRBV7-8
abundance: -
CDR3nt: TGTGCCAGCAACCGGGTTAGCGCCAACGTCCTGACTTTC
CDR3aa: CASNRVSANVLTF

d_gene: TRBD1
j_gene: TRBJ1-1
v_gene: TRBV7-9
abundance: -
CDR3nt: TGTGCCAGCAGCCAGCGGACAGGGTTTGAAGCTTTCTTT
CDR3aa: CASSQRTGFEAFF

d_gene: TRBD2
j_gene: TRBJ2-1
v_gene: TRBV5-1
abundance: -
CDR3nt: TGCGCCAGCAGCTTGGGGAACTTAGCGGGGGGGCCAATGGGTGAGCAGTTCTTC
CDR3aa: CASSLGNLAGGPMGEQFF

d_gene: TRBD1
j_gene: TRBJ1-5
v_gene: TRBV28
abundance: -
CDR3nt: TGTGCCAGCAGTTCTGGACAGGGAATTAGCAATCAGCCCCAGCATTTT
CDR3aa: CASSSGQGISNQPQHF

d_gene: TRBD1
j_gene: TRBJ1-6
v_gene: TRBV6-4
abundance: once
CDR3nt: TGTGCCAGCAGTGAGACAGGGATATATAATTCACCCCTCCACTTT
CDR3aa: CASSETGIYNSPLHF

d_gene: -
j_gene: TRBJ1-4
v_gene: TRBV6-5
abundance: -
CDR3nt: TGTGCCAGCAGTTACGGTCGGCGGAATGAAAAACTGTTTTTT
CDR3aa: CASSYGRRNEKLFF

d_gene: TRBD2
j_gene: TRBJ2-1
v_gene: TRBV7-9
abundance: -
CDR3nt: TGTGCCAGCAGCCCAGGACTAGCGGGGGGGCTTGAGCAGTTCTTC
CDR3aa: CASSPGLAGGLEQFF

d_gene: TRBD1
j_gene: TRBJ1-6
v_gene: TRBV9
abundance: -
CDR3nt: TGTGCCAGCAGTACAGGGGTCCTTTATAATTCACCCCTCCACTTT
CDR3aa: CASSTGVLYNSPLHF

d_gene: TRBD2
j_gene: TRBJ2-1
v_gene: TRBV11-3
abundance: once
CDR3nt: TGTGCCAGCAGCTTAACGGCGGGGGGGATCTCCTACAATGAGCAGTTCTTC
CDR3aa: CASSLTAGGISYNEQFF

d_gene: -
j_gene: TRBJ1-3
v_gene: TRBV18
abundance: -
CDR3nt: TGTGCCAGCTCACCACAGACAGGAACCTCTGGAAACACCATATATTTT
CDR3aa: CASSPQTGTSGNTIYF

d_gene: TRBD1
j_gene: TRBJ2-7
v_gene: TRBV5-8
abundance: -
CDR3nt: TGTGCCAGCAGCTCAGGGACAGGGCCTTTCAACGAGCAGTACTTC
CDR3aa: CASSSGTGPFNEQYF

d_gene: -
j_gene: TRBJ1-3
v_gene: TRBV7-9
abundance: -
CDR3nt: TGTGCCAGCAGCACCCGCCGGGGAAACACCATATATTTT
CDR3aa: CASSTRRGNTIYF

d_gene: -
j_gene: TRBJ2-1
v_gene: TRBV7-3
abundance: -
CDR3nt: TGTGCCAGCAGCTTTAACGGGGGATCCTACAATGAGCAGTTCTTC
CDR3aa: CASSFNGGSYNEQFF

d_gene: -
j_gene: TRBJ1-3
v_gene: TRBV3-1/TRBV3-2
abundance: few
CDR3nt: TGTGCCAGCAGCCTCCACAGCAGCTCTGGAAACACCATATATTTT
CDR3aa: CASSLHSSSGNTIYF

d_gene: -
j_gene: TRBJ1-1
v_gene: TRBV20-1
abundance: -
CDR3nt: TGCAGTGCTAGGGGGGGAGCTTTCTTT
CDR3aa: CSARGGAFF

d_gene: TRBD2
j_gene: TRBJ2-3
v_gene: TRBV20-1
abundance: -
CDR3nt: TGCAGTGCTAGTCGCCCTAGCGGGGGCCGCACAGATACGCAGTATTTT
CDR3aa: CSASRPSGGRTDTQYF

d_gene: -
j_gene: TRBJ1-2
v_gene: TRBV6-5
abundance: -
CDR3nt: TGTGCCAGCAGTTACTCCACAGGTGAAGATGGCTACACCTTC
CDR3aa: CASSYSTGEDGYTF

d_gene: TRBD2
j_gene: TRBJ2-3
v_gene: TRBV25-1
abundance: -
CDR3nt: TGTGCCAGCAGTGTTGGCGGGGGGCGCACAGATACGCAGTATTTT
CDR3aa: CASSVGGGRTDTQYF

d_gene: TRBD1
j_gene: TRBJ2-3
v_gene: TRBV10-3
abundance: -
CDR3nt: TGTGCCATCAGTCCAACAGGGGGAGGCACAGATACGCAGTATTTT
CDR3aa: CAISPTGGGTDTQYF

d_gene: TRBD1
j_gene: TRBJ2-3
v_gene: TRBV4-2
abundance: -
CDR3nt: TGTGCCAGCAGCCAGGATCGGGACAGGGGATCAGATACGCAGTATTTT
CDR3aa: CASSQDRDRGSDTQYF

d_gene: TRBD2
j_gene: TRBJ2-1
v_gene: TRBV7-8
abundance: -
CDR3nt: TGTGCCAGCAGCTTACTGCTAGCGGGGACCAATGAGCAGTTCTTC
CDR3aa: CASSLLLAGTNEQFF

d_gene: TRBD2
j_gene: TRBJ2-3
v_gene: TRBV10-3
abundance: few
CDR3nt: TGTGCCATCAGCGGGGGGGCCGGAGATACGCAGTATTTT
CDR3aa: CAISGGAGDTQYF

d_gene: -
j_gene: TRBJ1-2
v_gene: TRBV5-1
abundance: -
CDR3nt: TGCGCCAGCAGCTTGGGCGGCGGCGGTGACTATGGCTACACCTTC
CDR3aa: CASSLGGGGDYGYTF

d_gene: -
j_gene: TRBJ2-2
v_gene: TRBV6-6
abundance: -
CDR3nt: TGTGCCAGCAGCCGGGGGACGAACACCGGGGAGCTGTTTTTT
CDR3aa: CASSRGTNTGELFF

d_gene: TRBD1
j_gene: TRBJ2-2
v_gene: TRBV28
abundance: -
CDR3nt: TGTGCCAGCAGTATACAGGGGGTCACCGGGGAGCTGTTTTTT
CDR3aa: CASSIQGVTGELFF

d_gene: -
j_gene: TRBJ1-2
v_gene: TRBV5-7
abundance: -
CDR3nt: TGTGCCAGCAGCCCACCACAGGGCTATGGCTACACCTTC
CDR3aa: CASSPPQGYGYTF

d_gene: TRBD1
j_gene: TRBJ1-2
v_gene: TRBV7-9
abundance: few
CDR3nt: TGTGCCAGCAGCTTAGCGGGACAGAGCGCTAACTATGGCTACACCTTC
CDR3aa: CASSLAGQSANYGYTF

d_gene: TRBD2
j_gene: TRBJ2-2
v_gene: TRBV9
abundance: -
CDR3nt: TGTGCCAGCAGCCCCCAGCCCCTAGCGGGGGGAATCACCGGGGAGCTGTTTTTT
CDR3aa: CASSPQPLAGGITGELFF

d_gene: -
j_gene: TRBJ1-6
v_gene: TRBV5-1
abundance: -
CDR3nt: TGCGCCAGCAGCTTGGCTCCAGAGGGATCACCCCTCCACTTT
CDR3aa: CASSLAPEGSPLHF

d_gene: -
j_gene: TRBJ2-1
v_gene: TRBV7-8
abundance: -
CDR3nt: TGTGCCAGCAGCGCCAGGAATGCCAATGAGCAGTTCTTC
CDR3aa: CASSARNANEQFF

d_gene: -
j_gene: TRBJ2-7
v_gene: TRBV7-6
abundance: few
CDR3nt: TGTGCCAGCAGCTTAGCGCGGGGATTCCACGAGCAGTACTTC
CDR3aa: CASSLARGFHEQYF

d_gene: TRBD2
j_gene: TRBJ2-5
v_gene: TRBV4-3
abundance: -
CDR3nt: TGCGCCAGCAGCCAAGATCGGACGGGAGGGGAGACCCAGTACTTC
CDR3aa: CASSQDRTGGETQYF

d_gene: TRBD2
j_gene: TRBJ2-1
v_gene: TRBV10-3
abundance: -
CDR3nt: TGTGCCACCCGGGAGGATACTGAGCAGTTCTTC
CDR3aa: CATREDTEQFF

d_gene: -
j_gene: TRBJ1-2
v_gene: TRBV6-5
abundance: -
CDR3nt: TGTGCCAGCAGTTACTCGGGGCAGCACTATGGCTACACCTTC
CDR3aa: CASSYSGQHYGYTF

d_gene: -
j_gene: TRBJ2-7
v_gene: TRBV5-6
abundance: -
CDR3nt: TGTGCCAGCAGCTTGAACTATCGACGCGGATACTACGAGCAGTACTTC
CDR3aa: CASSLNYRRGYYEQYF

d_gene: -
j_gene: TRBJ2-7
v_gene: TRBV5-1
abundance: -
CDR3nt: TGCGCCAGCAGCTTGGCGGGAAAAGGGGAGCAGTACTTC
CDR3aa: CASSLAGKGEQYF

d_gene: TRBD1
j_gene: TRBJ2-5
v_gene: TRBV9
abundance: -
CDR3nt: TGTGCCAAAAATACAGGGGTACAAGAGACCCAGTACTTC
CDR3aa: CAKNTGVQETQYF

d_gene: TRBD2
j_gene: TRBJ2-3
v_gene: TRBV3-1/TRBV3-2
abundance: -
CDR3nt: TGTGCCAGCAGCCAAGGGCGGGGGGGCCCAGATACGCAGTATTTT
CDR3aa: CASSQGRGGPDTQYF

d_gene: -
j_gene: TRBJ2-3
v_gene: TRBV27
abundance: -
CDR3nt: TGTGCCAGCAGTAGGGCGGGGTTAGCCGTAGATACGCAGTATTTT
CDR3aa: CASSRAGLAVDTQYF

d_gene: -
j_gene: TRBJ2-2
v_gene: TRBV2
abundance: -
CDR3nt: TGTGCCAGCAATGTTGGTAGGAACACCGGGGAGCTGTTTTTT
CDR3aa: CASNVGRNTGELFF

d_gene: -
j_gene: TRBJ1-2
v_gene: TRBV28
abundance: -
CDR3nt: TGTGCCAGCAGTTTACAGGGGTACTATGGCTACACCTTC
CDR3aa: CASSLQGYYGYTF

d_gene: TRBD1
j_gene: TRBJ2-3
v_gene: TRBV7-8
abundance: -
CDR3nt: TGTGCCAGCAGTAGGGACAGAAAGACAGATACGCAGTATTTT
CDR3aa: CASSRDRKTDTQYF

d_gene: TRBD1
j_gene: TRBJ2-7
v_gene: TRBV27
abundance: -
CDR3nt: TGTGCCAGCAGTCCGGGACAGGGGGCGCGGTTCCACGAGCAGTACTTC
CDR3aa: CASSPGQGARFHEQYF

d_gene: TRBD1
j_gene: TRBJ2-2
v_gene: TRBV27
abundance: once
CDR3nt: TGTGCCAGCCTGGGACAGGGGAATACCGGGGAGCTGTTTTTT
CDR3aa: CASLGQGNTGELFF

d_gene: -
j_gene: TRBJ1-6
v_gene: TRBV2
abundance: many
CDR3nt: TGTGCCAGCAGGCCAGGGATGGGATCACCCCTCCACTTT
CDR3aa: CASRPGMGSPLHF

d_gene: TRBD1
j_gene: TRBJ1-3
v_gene: TRBV5-4
abundance: -
CDR3nt: TGTGCCAGCAGCTTGGGCCAGGGGGCTGGAAACACCATATATTTT
CDR3aa: CASSLGQGAGNTIYF

d_gene: TRBD1
j_gene: TRBJ1-4
v_gene: TRBV6-5
abundance: once
CDR3nt: TGTGCCAGCAGTTACTCTTCGACAGGGACTGAAAAACTGTTTTTT
CDR3aa: CASSYSSTGTEKLFF

d_gene: TRBD2
j_gene: TRBJ2-5
v_gene: TRBV3-1/TRBV3-2
abundance: -
CDR3nt: TGTGCCAGCAGCCAAGGTAGACTAGCGGGGGTGGAGACCCAGTACTTC
CDR3aa: CASSQGRLAGVETQYF

d_gene: -
j_gene: TRBJ1-1
v_gene: TRBV28
abundance: -
CDR3nt: TGTGCCAGCAGCCCTTATCAGGGGAGCACTGAAGCTTTCTTT
CDR3aa: CASSPYQGSTEAFF

d_gene: TRBD1
j_gene: TRBJ1-5
v_gene: TRBV4-1
abundance: -
CDR3nt: TGCGCCAGCAGCCTTCATAAGGGAACAGGGGAACAGCCCCAGCATTTT
CDR3aa: CASSLHKGTGEQPQHF